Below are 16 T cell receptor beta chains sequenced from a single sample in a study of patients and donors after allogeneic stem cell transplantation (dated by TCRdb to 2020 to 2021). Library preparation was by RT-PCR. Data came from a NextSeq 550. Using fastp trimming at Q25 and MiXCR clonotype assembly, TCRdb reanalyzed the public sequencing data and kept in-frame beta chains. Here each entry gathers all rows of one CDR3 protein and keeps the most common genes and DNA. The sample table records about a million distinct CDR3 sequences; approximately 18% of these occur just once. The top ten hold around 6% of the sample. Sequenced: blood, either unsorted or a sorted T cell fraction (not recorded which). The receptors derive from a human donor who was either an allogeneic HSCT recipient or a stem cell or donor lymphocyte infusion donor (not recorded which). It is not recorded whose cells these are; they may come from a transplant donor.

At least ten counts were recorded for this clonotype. The CDR3 bases are TGCGCCAGCAGCCAAGCTGGACAGGGGTCCAACGAGCAGTACTTC. Protein product: CASSQAGQGSNEQYF. The chain is built from TRBV4-1 and TRBJ2-7, with TRBD1 matching over 9 bases. Germline V gives CDR1 MGHRA, CDR2 YSYEKL. The trim removed 1 base at V and 5 bases at J, leaving 6 bases unmatched. This CDR3 has 15 residues.

The CDR3 region is CSGTANNEQFF. The CDR3 DNA reads as TGCAGCGGGACCGCTAACAATGAGCAGTTCTTC. This chain joins TRBV29-1 and TRBJ2-1, with D unresolved. This CDR3 has 11 amino acids. CDR1 is SQVTM, CDR2 ANQGSEA, per germline. Trimming cost V 7 bases and J 5 bases, with 9 bases left between them.

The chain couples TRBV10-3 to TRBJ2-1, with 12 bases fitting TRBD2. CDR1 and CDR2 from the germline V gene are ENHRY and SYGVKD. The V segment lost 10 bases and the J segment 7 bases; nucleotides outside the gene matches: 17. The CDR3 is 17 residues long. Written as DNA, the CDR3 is TGTGCCACAACGGGGACTAGCGGGCCCCGAGGGGGTAATGAGCAGTTCTTC. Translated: CATTGTSGPRGGNEQFF.

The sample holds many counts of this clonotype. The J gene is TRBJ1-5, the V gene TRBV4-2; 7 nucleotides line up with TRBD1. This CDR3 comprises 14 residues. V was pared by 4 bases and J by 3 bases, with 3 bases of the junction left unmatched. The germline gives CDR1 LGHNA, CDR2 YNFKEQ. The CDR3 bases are TGTGCCAGCAGCCCCGGGACAGACAATCAGCCCCAGCATTTT. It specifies CASSPGTDNQPQHF.

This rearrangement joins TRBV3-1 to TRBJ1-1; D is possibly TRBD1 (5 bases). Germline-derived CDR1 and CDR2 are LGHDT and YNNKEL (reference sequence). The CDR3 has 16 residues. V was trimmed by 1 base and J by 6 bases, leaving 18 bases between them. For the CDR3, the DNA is TGTGCCAGCAGCCAAGTCCTCCCAGGGCACATATCTGAAGCTTTCTTT. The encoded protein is CASSQVLPGHISEAFF.

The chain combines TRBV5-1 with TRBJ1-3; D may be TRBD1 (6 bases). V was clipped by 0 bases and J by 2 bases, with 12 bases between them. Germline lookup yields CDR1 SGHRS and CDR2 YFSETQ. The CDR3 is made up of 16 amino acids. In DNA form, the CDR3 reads TGCGCCAGCAGCTTGGCCGACCAGGGGCCTGGAAACACCATATATTTT. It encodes CASSLADQGPGNTIYF. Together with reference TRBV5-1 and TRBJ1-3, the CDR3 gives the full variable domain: KAGVTQTPRYLIKTRGQQVTLSCSPISGHRSVSWYQQTPGQGLQFLFEYFSETQRNKGNFPGRFSGRQFSNSRSEMNVSTLELGDSALYLCASSLADQGPGNTIYFGEGSWLTVV.

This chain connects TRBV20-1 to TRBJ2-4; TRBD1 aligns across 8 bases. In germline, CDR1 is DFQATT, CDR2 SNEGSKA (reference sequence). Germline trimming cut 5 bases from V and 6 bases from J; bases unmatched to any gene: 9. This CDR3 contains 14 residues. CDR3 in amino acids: CSAPQGAKVNIQYF. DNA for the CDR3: TGCAGTGCTCCGCAGGGGGCGAAGGTAAACATTCAGTACTTC.

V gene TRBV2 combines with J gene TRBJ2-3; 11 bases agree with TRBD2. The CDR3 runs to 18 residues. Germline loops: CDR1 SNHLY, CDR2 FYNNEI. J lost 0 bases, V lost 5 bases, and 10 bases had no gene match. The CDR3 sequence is CASSYPGLAVLSTDTQYF. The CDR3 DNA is TGTGCCAGCAGTTACCCGGGACTAGCGGTTCTTAGCACAGATACGCAGTATTTT.

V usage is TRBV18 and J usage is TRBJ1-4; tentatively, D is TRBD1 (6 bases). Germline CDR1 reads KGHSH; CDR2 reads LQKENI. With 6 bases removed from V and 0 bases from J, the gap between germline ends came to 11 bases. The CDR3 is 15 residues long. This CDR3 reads CASSGQPATNEKLFF. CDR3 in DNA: TGTGCCAGCTCTGGACAGCCTGCAACTAATGAAAAACTGTTTTTT.

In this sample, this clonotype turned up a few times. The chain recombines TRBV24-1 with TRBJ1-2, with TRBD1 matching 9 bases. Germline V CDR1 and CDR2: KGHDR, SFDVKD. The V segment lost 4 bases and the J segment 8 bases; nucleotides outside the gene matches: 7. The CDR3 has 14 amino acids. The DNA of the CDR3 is TGTGCCACCAGTGACCCGACAGGGGGAAGAGGCTACACCTTC. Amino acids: CATSDPTGGRGYTF.

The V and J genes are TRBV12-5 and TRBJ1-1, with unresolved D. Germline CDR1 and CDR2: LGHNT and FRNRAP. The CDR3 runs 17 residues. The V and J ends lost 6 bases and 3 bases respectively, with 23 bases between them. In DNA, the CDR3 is TGTGCTAGTGGCATCATAAACCTCGGGAATTCCGACACTGAAGCTTTCTTT. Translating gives CASGIINLGNSDTEAFF. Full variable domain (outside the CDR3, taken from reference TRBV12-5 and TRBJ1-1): DARVTQTPRHKVTEMGQEVTMRCQPILGHNTVFWYRQTMMQGLELLAYFRNRAPLDDSGMPKDRFSAEMPDATLATLKIQPSEPRDSAVYFCASGIINLGNSDTEAFFGQGTRLTVV.

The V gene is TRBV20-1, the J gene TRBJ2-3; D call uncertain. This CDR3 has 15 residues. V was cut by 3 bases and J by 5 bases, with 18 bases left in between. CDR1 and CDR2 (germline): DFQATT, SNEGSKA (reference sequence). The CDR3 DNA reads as TGCAGTGCTAGTGTGGCAAGCCTAGGGAAAGATACGCAGTATTTT. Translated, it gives CSASVASLGKDTQYF.

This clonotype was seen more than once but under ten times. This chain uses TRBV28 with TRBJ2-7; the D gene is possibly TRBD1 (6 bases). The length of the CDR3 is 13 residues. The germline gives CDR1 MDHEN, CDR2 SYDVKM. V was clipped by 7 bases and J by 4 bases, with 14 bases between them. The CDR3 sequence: CASTQPGQYEQYF. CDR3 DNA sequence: TGTGCCAGCACCCAACCCGGACAGTACGAGCAGTACTTC.

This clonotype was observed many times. The DNA for the CDR3 is TGCGCCAGCAGCCTATTAAGCGGGACGGAAGAAAAACTGTTTTTT. Translated, it gives CASSLLSGTEEKLFF. This rearrangement joins TRBV5-1 to TRBJ1-4, with a tentative D call TRBD1 (5 bases). The V gene's germline CDR1 is SGHRS and CDR2 YFSETQ. Deletions cut 4 bases from V and 8 bases from J, with 18 bases between. This CDR3 is 15 amino acids long.

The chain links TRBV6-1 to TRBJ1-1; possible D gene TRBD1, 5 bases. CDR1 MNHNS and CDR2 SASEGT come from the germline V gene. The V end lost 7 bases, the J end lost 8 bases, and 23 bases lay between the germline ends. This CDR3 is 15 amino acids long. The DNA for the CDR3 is TGTGCCAGCACCGTTGCAGGAAGGGGCGGGAGGGAAGCTTTCTTT. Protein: CASTVAGRGGREAFF.

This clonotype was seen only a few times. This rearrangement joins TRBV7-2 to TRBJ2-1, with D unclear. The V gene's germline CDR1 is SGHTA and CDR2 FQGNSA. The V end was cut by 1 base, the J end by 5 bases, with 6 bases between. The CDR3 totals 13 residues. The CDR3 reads CASSLEPNNEQFF. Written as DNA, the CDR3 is TGTGCCAGCAGCTTAGAGCCTAACAATGAGCAGTTCTTC.